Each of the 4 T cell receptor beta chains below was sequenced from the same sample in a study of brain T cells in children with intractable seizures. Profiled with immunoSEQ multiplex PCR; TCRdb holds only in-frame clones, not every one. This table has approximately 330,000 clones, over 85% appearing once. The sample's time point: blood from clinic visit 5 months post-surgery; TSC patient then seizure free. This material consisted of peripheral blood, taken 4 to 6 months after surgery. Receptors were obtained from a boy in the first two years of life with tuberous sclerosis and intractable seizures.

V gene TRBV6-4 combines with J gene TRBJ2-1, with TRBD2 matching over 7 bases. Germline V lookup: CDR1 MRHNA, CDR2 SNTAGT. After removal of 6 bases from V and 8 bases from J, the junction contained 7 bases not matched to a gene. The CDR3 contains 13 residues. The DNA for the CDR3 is TGTGCCAGCAGGCCTACTAGCGTCTATGAGCAGTTCTTC. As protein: CASRPTSVYEQFF.

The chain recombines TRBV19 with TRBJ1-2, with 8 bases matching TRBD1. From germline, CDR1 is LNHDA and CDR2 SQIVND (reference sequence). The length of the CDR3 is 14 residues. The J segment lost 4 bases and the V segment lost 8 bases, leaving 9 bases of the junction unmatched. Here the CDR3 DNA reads TGTGCCAGTCAAAGCCGGGACAGGAGCTATGGCTACACCTTC. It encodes CASQSRDRSYGYTF. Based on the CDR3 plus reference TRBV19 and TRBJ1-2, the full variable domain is DGGITQSPKYLFRKEGQNVTLSCEQNLNHDAMYWYRQDPGQGLRLIYYSQIVNDFQKGDIAEGYSVSREKKESFPLTVTSAQKNPTAFYLCASQSRDRSYGYTFGSGTRLTVV.

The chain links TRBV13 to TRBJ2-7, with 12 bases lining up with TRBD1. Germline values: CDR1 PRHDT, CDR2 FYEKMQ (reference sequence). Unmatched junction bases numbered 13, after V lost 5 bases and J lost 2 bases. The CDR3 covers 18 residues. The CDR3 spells CASSGPGQGAGRPYEQYF. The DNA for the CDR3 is TGTGCCAGCAGCGGACCGGGACAGGGGGCCGGGCGCCCCTACGAGCAGTACTTC.

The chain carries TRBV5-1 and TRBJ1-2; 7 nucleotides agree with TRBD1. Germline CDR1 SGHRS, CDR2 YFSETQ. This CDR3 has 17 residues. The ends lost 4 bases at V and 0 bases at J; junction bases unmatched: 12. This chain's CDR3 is CASSPDNRGKANYGYTF. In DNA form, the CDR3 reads TGCGCCAGCAGCCCAGATAACAGGGGAAAAGCTAACTATGGCTACACCTTC.